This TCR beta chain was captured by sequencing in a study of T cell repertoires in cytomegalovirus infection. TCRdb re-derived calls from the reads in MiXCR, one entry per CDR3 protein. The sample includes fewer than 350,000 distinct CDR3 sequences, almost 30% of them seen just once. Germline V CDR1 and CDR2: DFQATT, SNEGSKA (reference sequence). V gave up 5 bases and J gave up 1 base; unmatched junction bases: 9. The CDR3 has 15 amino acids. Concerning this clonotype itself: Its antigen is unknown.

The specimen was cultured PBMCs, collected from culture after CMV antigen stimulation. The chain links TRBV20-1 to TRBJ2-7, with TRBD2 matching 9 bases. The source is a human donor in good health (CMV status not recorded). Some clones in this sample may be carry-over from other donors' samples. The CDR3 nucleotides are TGCAGTGCTGACCTCCCAGCGGGAGGTTCCTACGAGCAGTACTTC. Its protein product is CSADLPAGGSYEQYF.